The rows below give T cell receptor beta chains drawn from one sample of a study of cytomegalovirus exposure and HLA in healthy donors. Sequencing was performed with immunoSEQ multiplex PCR; in TCRdb, only in-frame clones are kept and a portion is missing. The table lists approximately 190,000 clones, roughly 76% of them singletons. Specimen: PBMCs. The receptor set was obtained from a woman aged 25 to 39 in good health and CMV-seropositive. Both conserved end residues are part of each CDR3. A D gene is named only where the DNA matches it firmly. Expanded clones are given a class, and other clones once, few, many or no size at all.

J,size,D,V,DNA,CDR3
TRBJ1-1,.,.,TRBV25-1,TGTGCCAGCAGTGAATATGGCTTGAGGGCTTTCTTT,CASSEYGLRAFF
TRBJ2-5,.,TRBD2,TRBV7-2,TGTGCCAGCAGCCAGGGAGGGGAGACCCAGTACTTC,CASSQGGETQYF
TRBJ2-3,.,TRBD2,TRBV29-1,TGCAGCGTGAGCGGGAGTACTAGCACAGATACGCAGTATTTT,CSVSGSTSTDTQYF
TRBJ2-3,.,.,TRBV15,TGTGCCACCAGCAGAGTCGGCAGGGGTAGTAATACGCAGTATTTT,CATSRVGRGSNTQYF
TRBJ1-1,.,.,TRBV7-9,TGTGCCAGCAGTCCAACAGTGAACACTGAAGCTTTCTTT,CASSPTVNTEAFF
TRBJ1-3,.,.,TRBV10-3,TGTGCCATCAGTGACCTTAACTCTGGAAACACCATATATTTT,CAISDLNSGNTIYF
TRBJ1-5,.,.,TRBV7-2,TGTGCCAGCAGACTTACAGCGGGAGAGAATCAGCCCCAGCATTTT,CASRLTAGENQPQHF
TRBJ1-1,.,.,TRBV7-9,TGTGCCAGCAGCTTAGTCGGGGAGAACACTGAAGCTTTCTTT,CASSLVGENTEAFF
TRBJ1-6,once,.,TRBV18,TGTGCCAGCTCGCCAAACTTAAATTCACCCCTCCACTTT,CASSPNLNSPLHF
TRBJ2-3,.,TRBD2,TRBV28,TGTGCCAGCGCTTACCGTGGGCGGGGGGCGTCAGATACGCAGTATTTT,CASAYRGRGASDTQYF
TRBJ1-6,.,.,TRBV18,TGTGCCAGCTCACCACAGGGCTCAGGACTGAATTCACCCCTCCACTTT,CASSPQGSGLNSPLHF
TRBJ2-7,.,.,TRBV27,TGTGCCAGCAGTCCCGCCGGGACCTGGGGGCTCGAGCAGTACTTC,CASSPAGTWGLEQYF
TRBJ2-7,once,.,TRBV6-5,TGTGCCAGCAGCTACCACGGGGTTGGGGAGCAGTACTTC,CASSYHGVGEQYF